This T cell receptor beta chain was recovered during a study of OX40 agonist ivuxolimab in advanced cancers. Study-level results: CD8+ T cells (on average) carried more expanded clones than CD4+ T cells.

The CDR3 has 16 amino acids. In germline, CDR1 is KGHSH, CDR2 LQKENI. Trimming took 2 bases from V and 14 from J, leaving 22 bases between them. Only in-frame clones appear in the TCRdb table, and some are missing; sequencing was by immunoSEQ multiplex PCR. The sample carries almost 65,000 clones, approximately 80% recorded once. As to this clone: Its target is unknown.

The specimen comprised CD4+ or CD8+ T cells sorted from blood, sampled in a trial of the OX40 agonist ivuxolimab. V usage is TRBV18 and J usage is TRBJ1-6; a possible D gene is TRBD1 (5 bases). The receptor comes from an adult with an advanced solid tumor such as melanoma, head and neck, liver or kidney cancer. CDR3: CASSPFQGISRGTLHF. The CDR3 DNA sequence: TGTGCCAGCTCACCATTTCAGGGTATATCACGGGGGACCCTCCACTTT.